These T cell receptor beta chains were read from a single sample in a study of T cells after yellow fever vaccination. TCRdb re-called the 5' RACE reads through MiXCR, storing one row per CDR3 protein. The table lists 450,000 to 550,000 distinct CDR3 sequences, 21% of them singletons. Sequenced here: PBMCs, sampled roughly 20 days after the first yellow fever vaccination. Receptors originate from a man younger than 35 who received the YFV17D yellow fever vaccine. CDR3s include the opening cysteine and the closing phenylalanine or tryptophan. The D gene is left open where the match is weak. Clone size is given for some rows only: seen once, a few or many times, or a class if the clone is expanded.

DNA,CDR3,V,J,D,size
TGTGCCAGCAGTATGGTAACCGCAGCTAAAAACATTCAGTACTTC,CASSMVTAAKNIQYF,TRBV28,TRBJ2-4,.,few
TGTGCCAGCAGTTTTGTCCCGGACGGGAACACCGGGGAGCTGTTTTTT,CASSFVPDGNTGELFF,TRBV12-3/TRBV12-4,TRBJ2-2,.,.
TGTGCCAGCAGCCTGCGGGACAGGGAAGGCGCCTCAGGCGGAAACACCATATATTTT,CASSLRDREGASGGNTIYF,TRBV11-1,TRBJ1-3,TRBD1,.
TGTGCCAGCGGGACAGGGGAGGCCGGGGAGCTGTTTTTT,CASGTGEAGELFF,TRBV28,TRBJ2-2,TRBD1,few
TGTGCCTCCTGCTGGGGACAGGGGGCGAGGCAGCCCCAGCATTTT,CASCWGQGARQPQHF,TRBV3-1,TRBJ1-5,TRBD1,.
TGCAGTGCTAGAGACGGTAGCCGATACACAGATACGCAGTATTTT,CSARDGSRYTDTQYF,TRBV20-1,TRBJ2-3,.,few
TGTGCCAGCAGTCGGGGGGGCCGCACAGATACGCAGTATTTT,CASSRGGRTDTQYF,TRBV12-3/TRBV12-4,TRBJ2-3,TRBD2,.
TGTGCCACCAGCAGAGATCTCCAGACCCAAGAGACCCAGTACTTC,CATSRDLQTQETQYF,TRBV15,TRBJ2-5,.,.
TGTGCCACCGAACAGCAGGGGGCCCCCGGGGAGCTGTTTTTT,CATEQQGAPGELFF,TRBV10-3,TRBJ2-2,TRBD1,few
TGCGCCAGCAGCTCAGGACTAGGCGATGAGCAGTTCTTC,CASSSGLGDEQFF,TRBV5-1,TRBJ2-1,TRBD2,few
TGTGCCAGCAGCCCCGCGGGGTCGGTGAACACTGAAGCTTTCTTT,CASSPAGSVNTEAFF,TRBV7-2,TRBJ1-1,.,few
TGCAGCGTAGGATCGGGGGGGGAAGAGCAGTTCTTC,CSVGSGGEEQFF,TRBV29-1,TRBJ2-1,TRBD2,.
TGTGCCAGCGAGCGGGAGGTCAAAGAGACCCAGTACTTC,CASEREVKETQYF,TRBV21-1,TRBJ2-5,.,few
TGTGCCAGCAGCCCCCTAGGGGGGAACACCGGGGAGCTGTTTTTT,CASSPLGGNTGELFF,TRBV4-2,TRBJ2-2,.,.
TGTGCCAGCAGCATGGGACAGACGGAGACCCAGTACTTC,CASSMGQTETQYF,TRBV6-1,TRBJ2-5,TRBD1,.
TGCAGTGCTCCTAGAAAGGGCACAGATACGCAGTATTTT,CSAPRKGTDTQYF,TRBV20-1,TRBJ2-3,.,few
TGTGCCAGCAGGGTAGGGTCTGAAGCTTTCTTT,CASRVGSEAFF,TRBV27,TRBJ1-1,.,.
TGTGCCAGTAGTATAGTGGGGAATTCACCCCTCCACTTT,CASSIVGNSPLHF,TRBV19,TRBJ1-6,.,few
TGCGCCAGCAGCTTGAATCGGGGCCAGGATGTCTACACCTTC,CASSLNRGQDVYTF,TRBV5-1,TRBJ1-2,.,.
TGTGCCAGCAGTGAACCAGCGGGGAACCAAGAGACCCAGTACTTC,CASSEPAGNQETQYF,TRBV6-1,TRBJ2-5,TRBD2,.
TGTGCCAGCAGCCAAGGGAGGGGCACCGGGGAGCTGTTTTTT,CASSQGRGTGELFF,TRBV4-2,TRBJ2-2,.,.
TGCGCCAGCAGCGTCCAGGGAGGCAATCAGCCCCAGCATTTT,CASSVQGGNQPQHF,TRBV5-1,TRBJ1-5,.,.
TGCGCCAGCAGCAAGGATGGGCATGGGGCCAACGTCCTGACTTTC,CASSKDGHGANVLTF,TRBV5-1,TRBJ2-6,.,few
TGCGCCAGCAGCCAAGATGTGGCGGGGGTGAGAGAAAAACTGTTTTTT,CASSQDVAGVREKLFF,TRBV4-3,TRBJ1-4,.,.
TGCGCCAGCAGTGAGACGATCGATCTAGCGGGGGGGCCGGAGCAACACACAGATACGCAGTATTTT,CASSETIDLAGGPEQHTDTQYF,TRBV10-2,TRBJ2-3,TRBD2,.
TGTGCCAGCAGCCAAGCCGGGGTAGTCTCCTGGGAGCAGTACTTC,CASSQAGVVSWEQYF,TRBV4-2,TRBJ2-7,.,.
TGTGCCAGCAGCCCCATGAGGACAGATACGCAGTATTTT,CASSPMRTDTQYF,TRBV27,TRBJ2-3,.,.
TGCAGTGCTAGTTCGCTCCATATGGGCGGGGTAGAGACCCAGTACTTC,CSASSLHMGGVETQYF,TRBV20-1,TRBJ2-5,.,few
TGTGCCAGCAGTGAAAGGCAGGGGGCCTTGGCCGGGGAGCTGTTTTTT,CASSERQGALAGELFF,TRBV2,TRBJ2-2,TRBD1,few
TGCGCCAGCAGCCAAGATCGGTCGGGGGCCCAGCCCCAGCATTTT,CASSQDRSGAQPQHF,TRBV4-3,TRBJ1-5,.,.
TGTGCCAGCAGGTCGGAGGGGGCCAACGTCCTGACTTTC,CASRSEGANVLTF,TRBV12-3/TRBV12-4,TRBJ2-6,.,few
TGTGCCAGCAGTTTGAGGGGGTTTAATTCACCCCTCCACTTT,CASSLRGFNSPLHF,TRBV12-3/TRBV12-4,TRBJ1-6,.,.
TGTGCCAGCAGCTTAGCTCCCGGGACCGGAAACACCATATATTTT,CASSLAPGTGNTIYF,TRBV7-2,TRBJ1-3,.,.
TGTGCCAGCAGCTTAGATTCTGGCAGTAGCAATCAGCCCCAGCATTTT,CASSLDSGSSNQPQHF,TRBV7-9,TRBJ1-5,.,once
TGTGCCAGCAGCGCACGAGCTGGGGACATTCAGTACTTC,CASSARAGDIQYF,TRBV9,TRBJ2-4,.,.
TGTGCCAGTAGTATCTTCGGGTCAGGGATCTATGGCTACACCTTC,CASSIFGSGIYGYTF,TRBV19,TRBJ1-2,.,many
TGCGCCAGCAGCTTGTCTTCGGGTGGGCCAGGGCCATACAATGAGCAGTTCTTC,CASSLSSGGPGPYNEQFF,TRBV5-1,TRBJ2-1,.,few
TGTGCCAGCAGTCGTACTATTTCCGGAGGCGATACGCAGTATTTT,CASSRTISGGDTQYF,TRBV6-4,TRBJ2-3,.,few
TGCAGTGCTAGGGGGACACCTAAAGAGACCCAGTACTTC,CSARGTPKETQYF,TRBV20-1,TRBJ2-5,.,.
TGTGCCAGCAGCCTACAGGGCGGTGTCGCTCAGCCCCAGCATTTT,CASSLQGGVAQPQHF,TRBV7-6,TRBJ1-5,.,.
TGTGCCAGCAGTCACCAACAGGGATGGAAGACTGAAGCTTTCTTT,CASSHQQGWKTEAFF,TRBV12-3/TRBV12-4,TRBJ1-1,.,.
TGTGCCAGCAGTGACCTGCCCGGGACAGGGTTCCAAGAGACCCAGTACTTC,CASSDLPGTGFQETQYF,TRBV25-1,TRBJ2-5,TRBD1,.
TGTGCCAGCAGCCCCGGACCGAGGACCGGGGAGCTGTTTTTT,CASSPGPRTGELFF,TRBV9,TRBJ2-2,.,.
TGTGCCAGCAGCTTGTCCGGCTCTGGGGCCAACGTCCTGACTTTC,CASSLSGSGANVLTF,TRBV5-5,TRBJ2-6,.,many
TGTGCCAGCAGCGGACAGGGGCGACGGGGTGAGCAGTTCTTC,CASSGQGRRGEQFF,TRBV11-3,TRBJ2-1,TRBD1,many